This is a list of T cell receptor beta chains from one sample in a study of blood T cell repertoires in COVID-19. The method was immunoSEQ multiplex PCR; TCRdb's version includes in-frame clones alone and lacks a portion of them. The sample comprises 250,000 to 400,000 clones, around nine tenths of which are singletons, and approximately 5% rests with the top ten. Input material: PBMCs or T cells enriched from blood (not recorded which). The source is a man between 60 and 75 years old who had recovered from COVID-19. Both conserved end residues are part of each CDR3. A D gene is named only where the DNA matches it firmly. Clone size, where shown, is once, few, many, or a class for clones that have expanded.

NA,NA,TRBV3-1/TRBV3-2,TRBJ1-3,12,TGTGCAGCGTCCGCGGACGGGGACACCATATATTTT,CAASADGDTIYF
few,TRBD1,TRBV2,TRBJ1-1,17,TGTGCCAGCGGAATTGGGACAGGGGGCGCCGGAAACACTGAAGCTTTCTTT,CASGIGTGGAGNTEAFF
NA,NA,TRBV7-3,TRBJ1-1,13,TGTGCCAGCAGCACACAGGGGAACACTGAAGCTTTCTTT,CASSTQGNTEAFF
NA,TRBD1,TRBV25-1,TRBJ2-5,13,TGTGCCGGACCGGGACAGATCGGGGAGACCCAGTACTTC,CAGPGQIGETQYF
once,NA,TRBV9,TRBJ2-7,13,TGTGCCAGCAGCGCCCGGGACCAGGGGGAGCAGTACTTC,CASSARDQGEQYF
NA,TRBD1,TRBV27,TRBJ1-6,15,TGTGCCAGCAACAATCCGGGACAGAGAAATTCACCCCTCCACTTT,CASNNPGQRNSPLHF
NA,NA,TRBV5-1,TRBJ1-1,15,TGCGCCAGCAGCCGTAATCGGGGGGCCGAGCCTGAAGCTTTCTTT,CASSRNRGAEPEAFF
NA,NA,TRBV11-2,TRBJ2-7,15,TGTGCCAGCAGCTCCCAGGCAGGGTCGGGTTACGAGCAGTACTTC,CASSSQAGSGYEQYF
NA,TRBD1,TRBV6-5,TRBJ1-2,13,TGTGCCAGCTCCGGGACAGGGGGATATGGCTACACCTTC,CASSGTGGYGYTF
NA,NA,TRBV28,TRBJ1-2,12,TGTGCCAGCAGTTTATCCTCCTATGGCTACACCTTC,CASSLSSYGYTF
once,NA,TRBV18,TRBJ2-7,14,TGTGCCAGCTCACCTCCGGGGAGCTCCAACGAGCAGTACTTC,CASSPPGSSNEQYF
once,TRBD1,TRBV27,TRBJ2-1,14,TGTGCCAGCAGTTTATACAGGGGGGACAATGAGCAGTTCTTC,CASSLYRGDNEQFF
NA,TRBD1,TRBV10-2,TRBJ1-1,15,TGCGCCAGCAGCCAACAGGGGATCATGAACACTGAAGCTTTCTTT,CASSQQGIMNTEAFF
NA,NA,TRBV28,TRBJ2-4,16,TGTGCCAGCAGTACCTGGAGGGAATTAGCCAAAAACATTCAGTACTTC,CASSTWRELAKNIQYF
NA,NA,TRBV9,TRBJ1-3,16,TGTGCCAGCAGCGTAGGGCGGGCCAGCTCTGGAAACACCATATATTTT,CASSVGRASSGNTIYF
NA,TRBD2,TRBV25-1,TRBJ2-7,13,TGTGCCAGCAGGACTAGCGGGACCTACGAGCAGTACTTC,CASRTSGTYEQYF
once,NA,TRBV28,TRBJ1-2,13,TGTGCCAGCAGTTTCTTAGGACAGCTAGGCTACACCTTC,CASSFLGQLGYTF
NA,NA,TRBV5-4,TRBJ2-3,14,TGTGCCAGCAGCTCCCCCTCTAGCACAGATACGCAGTATTTT,CASSSPSSTDTQYF
NA,NA,TRBV28,TRBJ2-1,13,TGTGCCAGCAGCCTGCCGGGAGTCAATGAGCAGTTCTTC,CASSLPGVNEQFF
NA,NA,TRBV10-3,TRBJ2-7,18,TGTGCCATCAGTGAGTCTGGTCGGGAGTCCACATACCCCTACGAGCAGTACTTC,CAISESGRESTYPYEQYF
NA,NA,TRBV18,TRBJ2-7,16,TGTGCCAGCTCACGAATCACCTCGGGAGCCCGGGGCGAGCAGTACTTC,CASSRITSGARGEQYF
NA,NA,TRBV21-1,TRBJ1-3,15,TGTGCCAGCAGCTTCCACCGGGACAATAGGAACACCATATATTTT,CASSFHRDNRNTIYF
NA,NA,TRBV19,TRBJ1-2,13,TGTGCCAGTAGTGCGAGGGCGAACTATGGCTACACCTTC,CASSARANYGYTF
NA,NA,TRBV11-3,TRBJ1-4,14,TGTGCCAGCAGCTTATCGCCCCTTCGAGGAAAACTGTTTTTT,CASSLSPLRGKLFF
NA,NA,TRBV19,TRBJ2-5,15,TGTGCCTCACGAGGGGGGAGGGCTAGTCGAGAGACCCAGTACTTC,CASRGGRASRETQYF
NA,TRBD2,TRBV19,TRBJ2-1,16,TGTGCCAGTAGCCTTACAAGGACTAGCGGGGTCAATGAGCAGTTCTTC,CASSLTRTSGVNEQFF
NA,TRBD2,TRBV4-2,TRBJ2-5,15,TGTGCCAGCAGCCAAGATCTGGCTAGCGGGGCAACCCAGTACTTC,CASSQDLASGATQYF
NA,TRBD2,TRBV28,TRBJ2-1,14,TGTGCCAGACTGGGACTAGCACCTCCCACTGAGCAGTTCTTC,CARLGLAPPTEQFF
once,NA,TRBV21-1,TRBJ1-6,19,TGTGCCAGCAGCAAAAAACAGGAAATTAACCGCTCCTATAATTCACCCCTCCACTTT,CASSKKQEINRSYNSPLHF
few,TRBD2,TRBV2,TRBJ2-3,16,TGTGCCAGCAGTGAACTTGGGACTAGTAATGTAGATACGCAGTATTTT,CASSELGTSNVDTQYF
NA,TRBD2,TRBV19,TRBJ2-1,16,TGTGCCAGTAGTACGATATGGGCTAGCGGGAGCCATGAGCAGTTCTTC,CASSTIWASGSHEQFF
NA,NA,TRBV3-1/TRBV3-2,TRBJ1-5,17,TGTGCCAGCAGCCAAGATATGGAACAGGGTGACAATCAGCCCCAGCATTTT,CASSQDMEQGDNQPQHF
NA,NA,TRBV21-1,TRBJ1-4,19,TGTGCCAGCAGCAACCAGGACAGGGGGCAAATAAGTGGCGGTGAAAAACTGTTTTTT,CASSNQDRGQISGGEKLFF
NA,NA,TRBV7-2,TRBJ1-3,16,TGTGCCAGCAGCTTAGGAGGCGCGGGGGGAGGAAACACCATATATTTT,CASSLGGAGGGNTIYF
NA,NA,TRBV24-1,TRBJ2-1,13,TGTGCCACCTGCATAACTCAGCGCCATGAGCAGTTCTTC,CATCITQRHEQFF
NA,NA,TRBV5-6,TRBJ1-5,14,TGTGCCAGCAGCTTGGAGGGGTCCGGTCAGCCCCAGCATTTT,CASSLEGSGQPQHF
NA,NA,TRBV5-1,TRBJ1-4,14,TGCGCCAGCAGCTTCGTCTCTCCTAATGAAAAACTGTTTTTT,CASSFVSPNEKLFF
once,NA,TRBV6-5,TRBJ1-1,14,TGTGCCAGCAGAAAAAACAGGGAGAACACTGAAGCTTTCTTT,CASRKNRENTEAFF
NA,TRBD2,TRBV5-1,TRBJ2-7,14,TGCGCCAGCAGCTTGTCAGCGGGAGTGTACGAGCAGTACTTC,CASSLSAGVYEQYF
NA,NA,TRBV3-1/TRBV3-2,TRBJ2-7,13,TGTGCCAGCAGCCAAGTCGGCGGCTACGAGCAGTACTTC,CASSQVGGYEQYF
NA,TRBD1,TRBV5-1,TRBJ2-5,13,TGCGCCAGCAGCAAACAGGGGCGCGAGACCCAGTACTTC,CASSKQGRETQYF
few,NA,TRBV6-6,TRBJ1-5,15,TGTGCCAGCAAAGCCTTAAACAGGGGCAATCAGCCCCAGCATTTT,CASKALNRGNQPQHF
once,NA,TRBV18,TRBJ1-2,13,TGTGCCAGCTCACCCAGACAGAACTATGGCTACACCTTC,CASSPRQNYGYTF
NA,NA,TRBV28,TRBJ2-4,15,TGTGCCAGCAGCTCGCAGGGGGGCGGCAAAAACATTCAGTACTTC,CASSSQGGGKNIQYF
NA,TRBD1,TRBV5-1,TRBJ2-1,15,TGCGCCAGCAGAGGAACAGGGGACTCCTACAATGAGCAGTTCTTC,CASRGTGDSYNEQFF
NA,NA,TRBV2,TRBJ1-3,14,TGCGCTGGCTCAACAGGGAACTCTGGAAACACCATATATTTT,CAGSTGNSGNTIYF
NA,TRBD1,TRBV7-9,TRBJ2-5,15,TGTGCCAGCAGTTCCGGGACAGGGGGTATAGAGACCCAGTACTTC,CASSSGTGGIETQYF
NA,NA,TRBV29-1,TRBJ2-1,13,TGCAGCGTTCAAAGGGGCTCAAACAATGAGCAGTTCTTC,CSVQRGSNNEQFF
NA,TRBD2,TRBV5-4,TRBJ2-3,18,TGTGCCAGCAGCTTGTCTGTTCGACTAGCGGGAAGCACAGATACGCAGTATTTT,CASSLSVRLAGSTDTQYF